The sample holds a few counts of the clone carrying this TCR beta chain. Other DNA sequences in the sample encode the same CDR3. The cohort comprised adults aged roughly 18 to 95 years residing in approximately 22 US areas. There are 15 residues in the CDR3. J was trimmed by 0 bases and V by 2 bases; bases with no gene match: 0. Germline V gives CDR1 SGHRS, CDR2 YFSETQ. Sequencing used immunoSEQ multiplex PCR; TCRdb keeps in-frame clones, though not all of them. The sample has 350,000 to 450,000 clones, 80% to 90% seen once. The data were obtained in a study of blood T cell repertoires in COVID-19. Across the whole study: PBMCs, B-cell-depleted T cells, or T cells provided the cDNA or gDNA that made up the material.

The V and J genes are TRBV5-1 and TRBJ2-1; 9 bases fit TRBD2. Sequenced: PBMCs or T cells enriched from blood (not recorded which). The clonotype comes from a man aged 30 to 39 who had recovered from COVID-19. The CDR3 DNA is TGCGCCAGCAGCTTTAGCGGGAGCTCCTACAATGAGCAGTTCTTC. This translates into CASSFSGSSYNEQFF.